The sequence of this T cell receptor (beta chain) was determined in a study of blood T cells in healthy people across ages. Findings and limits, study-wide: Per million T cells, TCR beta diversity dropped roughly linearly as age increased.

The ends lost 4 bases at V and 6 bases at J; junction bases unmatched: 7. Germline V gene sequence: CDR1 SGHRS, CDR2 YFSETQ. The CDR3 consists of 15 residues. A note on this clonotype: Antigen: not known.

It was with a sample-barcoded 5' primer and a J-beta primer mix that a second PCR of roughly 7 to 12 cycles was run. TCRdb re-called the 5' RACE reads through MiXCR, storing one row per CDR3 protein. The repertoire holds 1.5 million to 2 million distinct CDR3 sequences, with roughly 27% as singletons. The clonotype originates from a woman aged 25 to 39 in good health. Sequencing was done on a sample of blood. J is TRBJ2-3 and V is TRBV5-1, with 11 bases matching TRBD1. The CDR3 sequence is CASSLGQGVEDTQYF. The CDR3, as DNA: TGCGCCAGCAGCCTGGGACAGGGGGTTGAGGATACGCAGTATTTT.